This T cell receptor (beta chain) stems from a study of blood T cell repertoires in COVID-19 (dated by TCRdb to 2020 to 2021). With regard to the full study: Collaborator samples came from the United States, Italy and Spain and covered acute and convalescent phases of COVID-19. The repertoires were released in a freely available public database intended as a resource for research on the immune response to SARS-CoV-2. The prospective study material was composed of cDNA or gDNA derived from T cells, B-cell-depleted T cells, or PBMCs. Where HLA class I and class II types were available, the types were taken from metadata supplied by the sample provider, not from assay-based typing. Deeply sampled blood TCRbeta repertoires from subjects exposed to, actively infected with, or recovered from COVID-19 were included in the dataset. The samples were drawn from two sources: the first 160 participants of the ongoing ImmuneRACE study, and 1,254 subjects contributed by 6 global collaborators. The sample metadata nearly always contained a de-identified subject ID, COVID-19 status, age in years and sex. Paper-wide results and their limitations: Clinical and demographic metadata were provided uncurated, with the amount varying by source and participant.

In the prospective study, participants were about 18 to 95 years old, resided in 24 geographic areas of the United States, and were enrolled through a virtual design. To assign participants to cohorts, the prospective study relied on clinical history that participants themselves reported in a screening survey and a study questionnaire. Recovered participants in ImmuneRACE Cohort 3 were defined by two consecutive negative NP/OP PCR tests, clearance by a healthcare professional, or resolution of symptoms. In the prospective study, whole blood, serum and a nasopharyngeal or oropharyngeal swab were collected from each participant by mobile phlebotomists. Participants in the prospective study had the option to provide additional blood draws and questionnaires over an approximately 2-month period. Before DNA extraction, prospective study blood samples were shipped either frozen or at room temperature.

The immunoSEQ Assay, a bias-controlled multiplex PCR, was used to amplify TCRbeta CDR3 regions from genomic DNA. The published analysis was carried out like this. The number of nucleated cells in each sample was estimated by amplification of reference gene primers within the assay. To quantify the absolute abundance of each unique TCRbeta CDR3 rearrangement, sequence reads were collapsed and filtered. Productive Simpson clonality was computed per sample as the square root of Simpson's diversity index over productive rearrangements. The immuneACCESS repertoire file appears here via TCRdb, limited to in-frame rearrangements. These files lack a portion of the clones; in checked studies, under half of the deficit traces to unresolved V genes, and the cause of the others is not known. V, J and clone size reflect that table, while D and trimming were determined from the DNA. In this sample the table shows fewer than 250,000 clones, around 86% of which occur a single time. The ten largest clones take up approximately 2.1% of the sample.

This clone was detected once. The specificity of this receptor is unknown. The sample holds no much larger clone one base away, and base qualities are not on file. Relative to germline, V is 4 bases shorter and J is 5 bases shorter, with 9 bases between their ends. From a lookup of the germline V gene, CDR1 and CDR2 are SGHVS and FQNEAQ. The CDR3 goes from the cysteine to the phenylalanine over 13 residues. Of all the DNA, just the CDR3 is kept, 39 bases in frame from base 1. The sequence is built from TRBV7-8 and TRBJ1-5; too little of a D gene remains to name it. This receptor was taken from a woman aged 45 to 65 who had recovered from COVID-19. The sequencing input was PBMCs or T cells enriched from blood (not recorded which). This receptor carries the CDR3 CASSSVLDQPQHF. The base sequence is TGTGCCAGCAGCTCGGTCCTCGATCAGCCCCAGCATTTT. Full variable domain (CDR3 extended with the reference TRBV7-8 and TRBJ1-5 proteins): GAGVSQSPRYKVAKRGQDVALRCDPISGHVSLFWYQQALGQGPEFLTYFQNEAQLDKSGLPSDRFFAERPEGSVSTLKIQRTQQEDSAVYLCASSSVLDQPQHFGDGTRLSIL.